The 20 T cell receptor beta chains reported below all come from one sample, sequenced in a study of blood T cells in healthy people across ages. A second about 7 to 11 cycle PCR used barcoded and J-beta primers. TCRdb re-called the 5' RACE reads through MiXCR, storing one row per CDR3 protein. Of about 1.6 million distinct CDR3 sequences listed, roughly 30% are singletons. Sequenced: blood. These receptors all come from a woman aged 30 to 39 in good health.

Details on this clonotype: The junction does not match germline at one end; this may be a read error. The V and J genes are TRBV28 and TRBJ2-7; D gene unclear. The CDR3 is made up of 13 amino acids. Germline V gene lookup returns CDR1 MDHEN and CDR2 SYDVKM. The CDR3 region has the DNA TGTGCCGGCAGTCCCGACGGATACTACGAGCAGTACTTC. It specifies CAGSPDGYYEQYF.

The J gene is TRBJ2-5, the V gene TRBV24-1; D is possibly TRBD2 (5 bases). Germline assignment: CDR1 KGHDR and CDR2 SFDVKD. This CDR3 spans 16 amino acids. V was pared by 0 bases and J by 1 base, with 11 bases between. The CDR3, as DNA: TGTGCCACCAGTGATTTGCAGGTGGGAGTCCAAGAGACCCAGTACTTC. This gives the protein CATSDLQVGVQETQYF.

CDR3 DNA sequence: TGCAGTGCTAGGGACTGGGGAAGCTCCTACGAGCAGTACTTC. It codes for CSARDWGSSYEQYF. V is TRBV20-1 and J is TRBJ2-7, with D possibly being TRBD2 (5 bases). V was cut by 3 bases and J by 0 bases, with 12 bases left in between. This CDR3 has 14 amino acids. Per germline, CDR1 DFQATT and CDR2 SNEGSKA (reference sequence).

The rearrangement links TRBV12-3 or TRBV12-4 to TRBJ1-5, with D tentatively TRBD1 (5 bases). Trimming removed 5 bases from V and 1 base from J, with 12 bases in between. The CDR3 consists of 15 residues. The CDR3, as DNA: TGTGCCAGCAGTCCGAGGGGTCTCAGCAATCAGCCCCAGCATTTT. Amino acids: CASSPRGLSNQPQHF.

In this sample, this clonotype turned up many times. The chain carries TRBV27 and TRBJ2-7; 15 positions agree with TRBD2. Germline V gives CDR1 MNHEY, CDR2 SMNVEV (reference sequence). The CDR3 is 17 residues long. V lost 5 bases, J lost 6 bases, and 11 bases stayed unmatched. The CDR3 DNA is TGTGCCAGCAGTCTAACGGGACTAGCGGGAGGATCTAGCGAGCAGTACTTC. Protein sequence: CASSLTGLAGGSSEQYF.

The J gene is TRBJ1-4, the V gene TRBV28, with a tentative D call TRBD1 (6 bases). CDR3 length: 14 residues. V was shortened by 9 bases and J by 2 bases, with 13 bases between the two germline ends. Germline V gives CDR1 MDHEN, CDR2 SYDVKM. CDR3 nucleotide sequence: TGTGCCAGTGGGGAACAGGGCACTAATGAAAAACTGTTTTTT. Its translation: CASGEQGTNEKLFF.

The CDR3 loop is CASSAGRTSLETQYF. For the CDR3, the DNA is TGTGCCAGCAGCGCCGGCCGGACTTCGCTGGAGACCCAGTACTTC. This sequence joins TRBV7-2 and TRBJ2-5; possibly TRBD2 for D (5 bases). Germline V gives CDR1 SGHTA, CDR2 FQGNSA. V was cut by 5 bases and J by 5 bases, with 18 bases left in between. The CDR3 is 15 amino acids.

Comments on this clonotype: Mismatch with germline at one junction end may stem from a read error. This sequence joins TRBV10-3 and TRBJ1-4; 11 bases map to TRBD1. CDR3 length: 14 amino acids. CDR1 and CDR2 from the germline V gene are ENHRY and SYGVKD. The CDR3 region has the DNA TGTGCCATCAGTGGGACAGGGGGCTATGAAAAACGGTTTTTT. It yields the protein CAISGTGGYEKRFF.

The V gene is TRBV12-3 or TRBV12-4, the J gene TRBJ2-3; weak D call: TRBD2 (5 bases). Trimming left V 4 bases short and J 4 bases short, with 15 bases between. The CDR3 covers 15 residues. The CDR3 region is CASSSAVVSADTQYF. CDR3 nucleotides: TGTGCCAGCAGTTCAGCGGTTGTAAGCGCAGATACGCAGTATTTT.

The chain combines TRBV20-1 with TRBJ2-7; D is unclear. This CDR3 is built from 14 residues. V lost 2 bases to trimming and J lost 4 bases, with 15 bases between them. The germline CDR1 and CDR2 sequences are DFQATT and SNEGSKA (reference sequence). This CDR3 is CSARLLARGYEQYF. DNA for the CDR3: TGCAGTGCTAGACTACTGGCACGTGGGTACGAGCAGTACTTC.

This clonotype was seen a handful of times. The chain has TRBV6-1 and TRBJ1-1; no definite D call. Germline assignment: CDR1 MNHNS and CDR2 SASEGT. Trimming took off 2 bases at V and 2 bases at J, with 9 bases between the two ends. The CDR3 contains 14 residues. The CDR3 sequence: CASSEIHVNTEAFF. As DNA, the CDR3 is TGTGCCAGCAGTGAAATACACGTAAACACTGAAGCTTTCTTT.

This clonotype occurred many times. The chain recombines TRBV29-1 with TRBJ2-7; D gene unclear. The CDR3 consists of 13 residues. Trimming stripped 5 bases from V and 3 bases from J, with 14 bases between. CDR1 is SQVTM, CDR2 ANQGSEA, per germline. CDR3 bases: TGCAGCGTTCGTCCCGGACGTCGCTACGAGCAGTACTTC. Translating it yields CSVRPGRRYEQYF.

This clonotype turned up a few times. This chain joins TRBV5-1 and TRBJ1-1; unclear D gene. CDR1 is SGHRS, CDR2 YFSETQ, per germline. Trimming cost V 5 bases and J 3 bases, with 14 bases left between them. This CDR3 is 14 amino acids long. CDR3 coding DNA: TGCGCCAGCAGTTCGTCGGCGGGTTACACTGAAGCTTTCTTT. Translated: CASSSSAGYTEAFF.

This clonotype was counted between two and nine times. This chain uses TRBV18 with TRBJ1-5; D is ambiguous. This CDR3 has 14 residues. The germline V gene encodes CDR1 KGHSH and CDR2 LQKENI. Between the trimmed V and J ends, which lost 2 bases and 2 bases, there was a span of 7 bases. CDR3 nucleotides: TGTGCCAGCTCACCAGGGGATGGCAATCAGCCCCAGCATTTT. Encoded protein: CASSPGDGNQPQHF.

The rearrangement joins TRBV7-2 to TRBJ2-5, with 10 bases matching TRBD2. From germline, CDR1 is SGHTA and CDR2 FQGNSA. The CDR3 sequence is 15 residues long. Germline trimming cut 6 bases from V and 4 bases from J; bases unmatched to any gene: 8. The CDR3 protein is CASSWDRTSGETQYF. CDR3 DNA sequence: TGTGCCAGCAGTTGGGACAGGACTAGCGGAGAGACCCAGTACTTC.

J is TRBJ2-5 and V is TRBV6-6; TRBD2 might be the D (6 bases). V was shortened by 2 bases and J by 6 bases, with 13 bases between the two germline ends. CDR3 size: 14 residues. The germline gives CDR1 MNHNY, CDR2 SVGAGI (reference sequence). The DNA for the CDR3 is TGTGCCAGCAGTTACGGGCGGGGTAAAAAGACCCAGTACTTC. Its translation: CASSYGRGKKTQYF.

The chain links TRBV6-6 to TRBJ2-5; D perhaps matches TRBD2 (6 bases). The CDR3 covers 14 residues. Deletions cut 6 bases from V and 5 bases from J, with 16 bases between. Per the germline V gene, CDR1 is MNHNY and CDR2 is SVGAGI (reference sequence). This CDR3 is CASRDPAGWETQYF. The CDR3, as DNA: TGTGCCAGCAGAGACCCAGCGGGTTGGGAGACCCAGTACTTC.

The chain employs TRBV3-1 and TRBJ1-2; the D gene is possibly TRBD1 (6 bases). Trimming stripped 1 base from V and 4 bases from J, with 10 bases between. This CDR3 has 14 amino acids. Looked up from germline, CDR1 is LGHDT and CDR2 is YNNKEL (reference sequence). CDR3 bases: TGTGCCAGCAGCCAAGCAGGGGTTGCCTATGGCTACACCTTC. Translating gives CASSQAGVAYGYTF.

The chain recombines TRBV28 with TRBJ2-5; possible D gene TRBD2, 5 bases. V shed 3 bases and J shed 0 bases, with 14 bases lying between them. Per the germline V gene, CDR1 is MDHEN and CDR2 is SYDVKM. The CDR3 loop spans 16 amino acids. CDR3 loop: CASSLFLAEDQETQYF. The CDR3 bases are TGTGCCAGCAGTTTGTTTCTAGCAGAAGACCAAGAGACCCAGTACTTC. The whole variable domain, filled in from reference TRBV28 and TRBJ2-5, reads DVKVTQSSRYLVKRTGEKVFLECVQDMDHENMFWYRQDPGLGLRLIYFSYDVKMKEKGDIPEGYSVSREKKERFSLILESASTNQTSMYLCASSLFLAEDQETQYFGPGTRLLVL.

This clonotype was seen only a few times. The V and J genes are TRBV4-1 and TRBJ1-2, with D hard to call. The V end lost 1 base, the J end lost 2 bases, and 17 bases lay between the germline ends. CDR1 is MGHRA and CDR2 is YSYEKL in the germline V gene. This CDR3 has 17 amino acids. CDR3 loop: CASSQAPGGMANYGYTF. The CDR3 DNA sequence: TGCGCCAGCAGCCAAGCCCCCGGAGGCATGGCAAACTATGGCTACACCTTC.